The present T cell receptor (beta chain) was sequenced within a study of blood T cells in healthy people across ages. Study-wide points: Naive T cell percentage showed a strong correlation with the diversity of TCR beta. When set beside aged donors, long-lived donors presented more naive CD4+ cells and higher diversity.

Approximately 9.7 milliliters was the volume of peripheral blood drawn from each donor. Using a J-beta primer mix together with a sample-barcoded 5' primer, a second PCR was run for roughly 7 to 12 cycles. TCRdb recomputed calls from the 5' RACE reads with MiXCR, one row per CDR3 protein. The repertoire holds some 900,000 distinct CDR3 sequences, with approximately 49% as singletons. In the case of this clonotype: Its antigen is not identified.

The specimen was blood. The TCR was taken from a young man in good health.

The chain's CDR3 is CASNNHQDGMWPQHF. CDR3 sequence (DNA): TGTGCCAGCAATAATCATCAGGACGGGATGTGGCCCCAGCATTTT. The chain carries TRBV28 and TRBJ1-5; D is unresolved. V was trimmed by 7 bases and J by 9 bases, leaving 22 bases between them. This CDR3 comprises 15 residues. Germline V CDR1 and CDR2: MDHEN, SYDVKM. The full variable domain, in which reference TRBV28 and TRBJ1-5 provide the parts outside the CDR3, is DVKVTQSSRYLVKRTGEKVFLECVQDMDHENMFWYRQDPGLGLRLIYFSYDVKMKEKGDIPEGYSVSREKKERFSLILESASTNQTSMYLCASNNHQDGMWPQHFGDGTRLSIL.